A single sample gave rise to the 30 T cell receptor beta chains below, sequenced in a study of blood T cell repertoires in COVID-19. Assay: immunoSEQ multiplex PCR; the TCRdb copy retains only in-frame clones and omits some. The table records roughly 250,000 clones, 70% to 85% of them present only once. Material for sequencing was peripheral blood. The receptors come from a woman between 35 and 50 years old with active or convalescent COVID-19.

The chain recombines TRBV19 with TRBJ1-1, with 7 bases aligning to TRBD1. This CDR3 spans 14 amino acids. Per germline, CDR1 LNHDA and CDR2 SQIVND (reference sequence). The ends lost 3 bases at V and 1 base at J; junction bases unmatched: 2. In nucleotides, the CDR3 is TGTGCCAGTAGTATGGGGACAGAGAACACTGAAGCTTTCTTT. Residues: CASSMGTENTEAFF.

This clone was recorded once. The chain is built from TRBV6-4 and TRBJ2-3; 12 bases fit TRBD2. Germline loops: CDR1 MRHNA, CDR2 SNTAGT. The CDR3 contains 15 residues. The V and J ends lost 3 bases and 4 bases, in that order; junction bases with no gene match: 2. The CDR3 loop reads CASSEGTSGSDTQYF. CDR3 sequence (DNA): TGTGCCAGCAGTGAAGGGACTAGCGGGTCAGATACGCAGTATTTT.

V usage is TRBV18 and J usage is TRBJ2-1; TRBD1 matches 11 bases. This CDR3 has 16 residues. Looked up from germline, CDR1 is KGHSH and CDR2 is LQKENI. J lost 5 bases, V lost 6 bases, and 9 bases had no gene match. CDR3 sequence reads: CASSIMDRGQDNEQFF. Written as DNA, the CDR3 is TGTGCCAGCTCTATTATGGACAGGGGGCAGGACAATGAGCAGTTCTTC. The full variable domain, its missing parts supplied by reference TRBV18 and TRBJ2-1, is NAGVMQNPRHLVRRRGQEARLRCSPMKGHSHVYWYRQLPEEGLKFMVYLQKENIIDESGMPKERFSAEFPKEGPSILRIQQVVRGDSAAYFCASSIMDRGQDNEQFFGPGTRLTVL.

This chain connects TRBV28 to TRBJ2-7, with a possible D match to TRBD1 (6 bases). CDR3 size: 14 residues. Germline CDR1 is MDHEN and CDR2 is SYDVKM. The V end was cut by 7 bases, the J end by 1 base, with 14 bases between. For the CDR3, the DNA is TGTGCCAGCACCGGGTGGGGGCAGTCCTACGAGCAGTACGTC. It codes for CASTGWGQSYEQYV.

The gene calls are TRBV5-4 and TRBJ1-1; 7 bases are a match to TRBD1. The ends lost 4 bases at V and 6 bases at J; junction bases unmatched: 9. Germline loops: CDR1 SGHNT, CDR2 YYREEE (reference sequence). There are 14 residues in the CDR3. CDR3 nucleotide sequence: TGTGCCAGCAGCCGGCGGGAGGGGGCCCCTGAAGCTTTCTTT. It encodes CASSRREGAPEAFF.

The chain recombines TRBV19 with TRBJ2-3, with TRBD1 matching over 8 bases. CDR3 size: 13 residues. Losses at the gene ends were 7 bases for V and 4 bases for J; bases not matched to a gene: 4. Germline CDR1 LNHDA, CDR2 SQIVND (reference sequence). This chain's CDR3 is CASTPGGADTQYF. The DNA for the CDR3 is TGTGCCAGTACCCCAGGGGGCGCAGATACGCAGTATTTT.

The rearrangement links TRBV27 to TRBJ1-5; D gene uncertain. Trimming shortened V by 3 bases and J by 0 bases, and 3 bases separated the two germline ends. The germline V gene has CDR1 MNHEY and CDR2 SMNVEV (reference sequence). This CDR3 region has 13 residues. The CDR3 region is CASSFLSNQPQHF. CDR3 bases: TGTGCCAGCAGTTTCCTTAGCAATCAGCCCCAGCATTTT.

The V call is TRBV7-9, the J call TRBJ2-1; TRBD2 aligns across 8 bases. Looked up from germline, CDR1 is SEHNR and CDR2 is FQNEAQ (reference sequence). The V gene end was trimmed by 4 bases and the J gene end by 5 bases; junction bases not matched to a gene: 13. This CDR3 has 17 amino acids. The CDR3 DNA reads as TGTGCCAGCAGCTCTGCTGGAATAGCGGGGCTTGACAATGAGCAGTTCTTC. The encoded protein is CASSSAGIAGLDNEQFF.

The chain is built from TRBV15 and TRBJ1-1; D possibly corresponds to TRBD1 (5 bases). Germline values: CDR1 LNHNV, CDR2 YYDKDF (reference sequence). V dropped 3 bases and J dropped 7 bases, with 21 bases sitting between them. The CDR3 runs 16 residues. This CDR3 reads CATSRLDTGGAREAFF. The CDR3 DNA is TGTGCCACCAGCAGGCTCGACACGGGGGGAGCCCGTGAAGCTTTCTTT.

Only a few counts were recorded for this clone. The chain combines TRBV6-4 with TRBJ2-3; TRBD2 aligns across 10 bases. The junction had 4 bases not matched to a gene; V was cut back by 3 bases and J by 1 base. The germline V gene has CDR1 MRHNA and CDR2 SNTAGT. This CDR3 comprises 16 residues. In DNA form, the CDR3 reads TGTGCCAGCAGTGAACCTAGCGGGGGCGGCACAGATACGCAGTATTTT. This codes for CASSEPSGGGTDTQYF.

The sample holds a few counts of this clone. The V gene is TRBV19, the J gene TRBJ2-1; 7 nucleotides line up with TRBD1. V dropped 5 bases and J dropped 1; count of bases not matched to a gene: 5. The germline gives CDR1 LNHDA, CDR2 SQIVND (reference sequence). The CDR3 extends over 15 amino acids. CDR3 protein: CASSGGTASYNEQFF. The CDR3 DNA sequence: TGTGCCAGTAGTGGTGGGACAGCATCCTACAATGAGCAGTTCTTC.

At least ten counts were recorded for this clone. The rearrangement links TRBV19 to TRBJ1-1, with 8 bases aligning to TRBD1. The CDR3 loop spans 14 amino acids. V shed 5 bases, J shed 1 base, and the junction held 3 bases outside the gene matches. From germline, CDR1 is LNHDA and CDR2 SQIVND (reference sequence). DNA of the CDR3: TGTGCCAGTAGTCCAGGGACAGGGAACACTGAAGCTTTCTTT. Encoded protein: CASSPGTGNTEAFF.

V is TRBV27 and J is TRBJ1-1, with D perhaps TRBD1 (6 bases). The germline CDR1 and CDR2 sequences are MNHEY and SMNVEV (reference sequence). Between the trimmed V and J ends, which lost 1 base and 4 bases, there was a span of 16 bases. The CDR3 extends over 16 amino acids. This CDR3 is CASSLWAAGGGTEAFF. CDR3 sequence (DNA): TGTGCCAGCAGTTTATGGGCGGCGGGGGGCGGCACTGAAGCTTTCTTT.

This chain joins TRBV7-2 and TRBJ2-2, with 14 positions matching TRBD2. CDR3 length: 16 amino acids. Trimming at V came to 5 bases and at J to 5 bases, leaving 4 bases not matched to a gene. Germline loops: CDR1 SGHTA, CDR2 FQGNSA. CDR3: CASSPGLAGGTGELFF. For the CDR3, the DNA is TGTGCCAGCAGCCCCGGACTAGCGGGGGGTACCGGGGAGCTGTTTTTT.

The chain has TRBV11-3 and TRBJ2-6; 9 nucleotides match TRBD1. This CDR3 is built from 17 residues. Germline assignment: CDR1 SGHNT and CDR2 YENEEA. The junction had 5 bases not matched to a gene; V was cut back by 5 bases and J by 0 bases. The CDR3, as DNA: TGTGCCAGCAGCCCGGGACAGGGAATCTCTGGGGCCAACGTCCTGACTTTC. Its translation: CASSPGQGISGANVLTF.

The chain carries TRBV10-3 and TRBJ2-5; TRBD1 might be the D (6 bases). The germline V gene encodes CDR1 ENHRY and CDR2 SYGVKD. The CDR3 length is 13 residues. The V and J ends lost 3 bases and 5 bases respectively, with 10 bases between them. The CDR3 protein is CAISDGQQETQYF. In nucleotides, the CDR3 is TGTGCCATCAGTGATGGACAGCAGGAGACCCAGTACTTC.

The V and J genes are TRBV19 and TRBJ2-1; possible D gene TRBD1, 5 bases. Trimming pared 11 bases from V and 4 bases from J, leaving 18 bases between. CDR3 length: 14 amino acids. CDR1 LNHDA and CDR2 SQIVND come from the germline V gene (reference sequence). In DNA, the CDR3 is TGTGCCGTCGGAAAGGAGCAGGGTTACAATGAGCAGTTCTTC. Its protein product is CAVGKEQGYNEQFF.

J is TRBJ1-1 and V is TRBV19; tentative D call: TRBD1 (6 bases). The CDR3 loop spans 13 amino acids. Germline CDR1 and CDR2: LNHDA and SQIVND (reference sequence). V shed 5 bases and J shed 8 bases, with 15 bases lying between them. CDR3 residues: CASSRGQRTEAFF. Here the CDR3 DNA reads TGTGCCAGTAGTCGGGGACAAAGGACGGAAGCTTTCTTT.

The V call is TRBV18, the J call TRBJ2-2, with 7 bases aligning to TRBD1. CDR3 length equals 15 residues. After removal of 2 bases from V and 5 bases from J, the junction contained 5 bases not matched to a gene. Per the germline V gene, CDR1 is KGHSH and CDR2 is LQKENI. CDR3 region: CASSPARGPTGELFF. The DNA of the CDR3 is TGTGCCAGCTCACCAGCAAGGGGGCCGACCGGGGAGCTGTTTTTT.

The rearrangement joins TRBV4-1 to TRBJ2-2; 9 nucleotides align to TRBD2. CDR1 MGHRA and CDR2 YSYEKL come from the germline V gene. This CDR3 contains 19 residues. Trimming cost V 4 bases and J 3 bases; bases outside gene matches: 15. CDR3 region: CASSPSKTLAGRYTGELFF. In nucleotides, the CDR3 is TGCGCCAGCAGCCCCTCAAAGACCCTAGCGGGGCGATACACCGGGGAGCTGTTTTTT.

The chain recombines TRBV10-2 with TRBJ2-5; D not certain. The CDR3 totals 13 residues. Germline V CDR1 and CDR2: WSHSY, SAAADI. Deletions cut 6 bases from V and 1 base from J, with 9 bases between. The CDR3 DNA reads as TGCGCCAGCAGAAGTTGGGCCCAAGAGACCCAGTACTTC. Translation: CASRSWAQETQYF.

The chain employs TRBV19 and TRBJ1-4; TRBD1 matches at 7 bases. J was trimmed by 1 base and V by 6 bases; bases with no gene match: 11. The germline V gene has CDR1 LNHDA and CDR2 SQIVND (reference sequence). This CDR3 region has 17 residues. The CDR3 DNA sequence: TGTGCCAGTAGGGGACCAGGGGGAGCCGGAACTAATGAAAAACTGTTTTTT. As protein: CASRGPGGAGTNEKLFF.

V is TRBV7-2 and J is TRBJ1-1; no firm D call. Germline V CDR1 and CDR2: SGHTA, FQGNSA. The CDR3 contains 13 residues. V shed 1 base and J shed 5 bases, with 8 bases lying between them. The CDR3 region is CASSLDGVTEAFF. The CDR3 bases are TGTGCCAGCAGCTTAGACGGGGTGACTGAAGCTTTCTTT.

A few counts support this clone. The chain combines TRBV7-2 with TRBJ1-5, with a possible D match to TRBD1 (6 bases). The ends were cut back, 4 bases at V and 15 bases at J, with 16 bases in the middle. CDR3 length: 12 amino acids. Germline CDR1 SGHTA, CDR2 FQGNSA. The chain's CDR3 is CASSSQGTTVHF. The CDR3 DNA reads TGTGCCAGCAGCTCACAGGGTACTACTGTGCATTTT.

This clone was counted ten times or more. CDR3 DNA: TGTGCCAGTAGTATCGGCAGGGGAAATCAGCCCCAGCATTTT. This sequence encodes CASSIGRGNQPQHF. The genes are TRBV19 and TRBJ1-5, with TRBD1 as a possible D gene (6 bases). The CDR3 length is 14 residues. Germline loops: CDR1 LNHDA, CDR2 SQIVND (reference sequence). V was trimmed by 3 bases and J by 4 bases, leaving 10 bases between them.

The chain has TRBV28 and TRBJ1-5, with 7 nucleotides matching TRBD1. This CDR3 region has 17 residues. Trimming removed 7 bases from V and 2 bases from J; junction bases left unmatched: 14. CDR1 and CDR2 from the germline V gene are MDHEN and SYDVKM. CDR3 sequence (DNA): TGTGCCAGCACCCCTTGGAAGGGGGCCGTGGGCAATCAGCCCCAGCATTTT. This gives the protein CASTPWKGAVGNQPQHF.

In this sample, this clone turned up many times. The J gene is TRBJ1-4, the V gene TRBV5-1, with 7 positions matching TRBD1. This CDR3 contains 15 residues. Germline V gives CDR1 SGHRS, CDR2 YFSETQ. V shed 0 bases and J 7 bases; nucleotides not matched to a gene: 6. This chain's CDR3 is CASSLADRRGEKLFF. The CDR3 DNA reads TGCGCCAGCAGCTTGGCGGACAGGCGAGGTGAAAAACTGTTTTTT.

The DNA of the CDR3 is TGTGCCAGCAGCCCATCGACAGGGCAAGGGGAGCTGTTTTTT. Its translation is CASSPSTGQGELFF. The V and J genes are TRBV11-3 and TRBJ2-2, with 7 nucleotides matching TRBD1. The V segment lost 5 bases and the J segment 8 bases; nucleotides outside the gene matches: 8. Germline-derived CDR1 and CDR2 are SGHNT and YENEEA. The CDR3 extends over 14 amino acids.

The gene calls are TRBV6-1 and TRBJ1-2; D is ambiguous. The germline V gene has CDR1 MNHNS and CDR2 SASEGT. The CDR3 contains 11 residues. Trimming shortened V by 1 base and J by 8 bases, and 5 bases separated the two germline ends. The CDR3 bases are TGTGCCAGCAGTGAAGAGGAGGGCTACACCTTC. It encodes CASSEEEGYTF.

CDR3 DNA sequence: TGTGCCAGCAACTCAGGGACAGGAGATGAAAAACTGTTTTTT. Translation gives CASNSGTGDEKLFF. This sequence joins TRBV2 and TRBJ1-4, with 8 bases that match TRBD1. The CDR3 contains 14 residues. V shed 7 bases, J shed 6 bases, and the junction held 7 bases outside the gene matches. Germline-derived CDR1 and CDR2 are SNHLY and FYNNEI.